A selection of T cell receptor beta chains follows, all from one sample in a study of OX40 agonist ivuxolimab in advanced cancers. Profiling relied on immunoSEQ multiplex PCR, and the TCRdb table lists in-frame clones only, not all of them. This table holds 36,000 or so clones, about 81% found once. Material: CD4+ or CD8+ T cells sorted from blood, obtained in a trial of the OX40 agonist ivuxolimab. These receptors came from an adult with an advanced solid tumor such as melanoma, head and neck, liver or kidney cancer. The CDR3 runs from the conserved cysteine through the conserved F or W. The D gene is left open where the match is weak. The size entry is marked missing in some rows and otherwise reads once, few, many or a size class.

>TRBD1|TRBJ1-4|-|TRBV5-1
CASSWDRTSTNEKLFF
TGCGCCAGCAGCTGGGACAGGACCTCAACTAATGAAAAACTGTTTTTT
>-|TRBJ2-1|-|TRBV7-2
CASSFGQSYNEQFF
TGTGCCAGCAGCTTCGGACAGAGCTACAATGAGCAGTTCTTC
>-|TRBJ1-1|-|TRBV7-8
CASTRGSLNTEAFF
TGTGCCAGCACCCGCGGAAGCCTGAACACTGAAGCTTTCTTT
>-|TRBJ2-7|-|TRBV7-3
CASSLRTDNEQYF
TGTGCCAGCAGCTTAAGGACAGATAACGAGCAGTACTTC
>-|TRBJ2-3|-|TRBV25-1
CASSEGSGGTDTQYF
TGTGCCAGCAGTGAAGGCTCAGGGGGCACAGATACGCAGTATTTT
>-|TRBJ1-2|-|TRBV6-1
CASMSRHLNYGYTF
TGTGCCAGCATGAGCCGGCACCTCAACTATGGCTACACCTTC
>-|TRBJ2-2|-|TRBV29-1
CSVGIWRGELFF
TGCAGCGTTGGCATCTGGCGAGGGGAGCTGTTTTTT
>-|TRBJ2-5|-|TRBV27
CASSLPGSGETQYF
TGTGCCAGCAGTTTACCCGGGAGTGGGGAGACCCAGTACTTC
>TRBD1|TRBJ1-3|-|TRBV4-3
CASSQSSRGVPGNTIYF
TGCGCCAGCAGCCAATCGTCCAGGGGGGTCCCTGGAAACACCATATATTTT
>-|TRBJ2-3|-|TRBV5-4
CASSLMTPGLRGQYF
TGTGCCAGCAGCTTAATGACCCCGGGCCTCAGAGGGCAGTATTTT
>-|TRBJ2-5|-|TRBV7-3
CASSLTHAASTQYF
TGTGCCAGCAGCTTAACCCACGCGGCGAGTACCCAGTACTTC
>-|TRBJ1-2|-|TRBV5-8
CASSWEGGIGGYTF
TGTGCCAGCAGCTGGGAGGGGGGAATCGGCGGCTACACCTTC
>-|TRBJ2-1|-|TRBV10-2
CASSERSSGLYNEQFF
TGCGCCAGCAGTGAGAGGTCCAGCGGGTTGTACAATGAGCAGTTCTTC
>-|TRBJ1-2|-|TRBV4-1
CASSQELTASYGYTF
TGCGCCAGCAGCCAAGAACTTACGGCCTCCTATGGCTACACCTTC
>-|TRBJ1-6|-|TRBV30
CATESSYNSPLHF
TGTGCCACTGAGAGCTCCTATAATTCACCCCTCCACTTT
>TRBD2|TRBJ2-1|-|TRBV9
CASSDSGSSYNEQFF
TGTGCCAGCAGCGACAGCGGGAGCTCCTACAATGAGCAGTTCTTC
>-|TRBJ1-4|-|TRBV30
CAWERNEKLFF
TGTGCCTGGGAACGGAATGAAAAACTGTTTTTT
>TRBD1|TRBJ1-1|-|TRBV11-3
CASSSGTGRNTEAFF
TGTGCCAGCAGCTCAGGGACAGGACGTAACACTGAAGCTTTCTTT
>-|TRBJ2-7|-|TRBV7-9
CASSSTGTDYEQYF
TGTGCCAGCAGCTCGACCGGGACCGACTACGAGCAGTACTTC
>-|TRBJ2-1|-|TRBV5-4
CASSQDGDNEQFF
TGTGCCAGCAGCCAGGACGGTGACAATGAGCAGTTCTTC
>-|TRBJ1-2|once|TRBV7-2
CASSLTLGGRGYTF
TGTGCCAGCAGCTTAACCCTAGGGGGTAGGGGCTACACCTTC
>-|TRBJ1-1|-|TRBV28
CASSFYGNARGEAFF
TGTGCCAGCAGTTTTTATGGGAATGCGCGTGGTGAAGCTTTCTTT
>TRBD1|TRBJ1-1|-|TRBV6-5
CASRETGRAEAFF
TGTGCCAGCAGAGAGACAGGGAGGGCTGAAGCTTTCTTT
>-|TRBJ1-1|-|TRBV27
CASTIGGGNTEAFF
TGTGCCAGCACCATAGGGGGGGGGAACACTGAAGCTTTCTTT
>-|TRBJ1-6|-|TRBV10-3
CAISESVSGISRSPLHF
TGTGCCATCAGTGAGTCGGTCTCAGGAATCTCGAGATCACCCCTCCACTTT
>TRBD1|TRBJ2-7|-|TRBV5-4
CASSPPGTGLREQYF
TGTGCCAGCAGCCCTCCCGGGACAGGGCTCCGCGAGCAGTACTTC
>TRBD1|TRBJ2-3|-|TRBV19
CASSIVAGGYTDTQYF
TGTGCCAGTAGTATCGTCGCAGGGGGCTACACAGATACGCAGTATTTT
>-|TRBJ2-2|-|TRBV10-3
CAISDKGKHTGELFF
TGTGCCATCAGTGATAAGGGGAAACACACCGGGGAGCTGTTTTTT
>-|TRBJ2-7|few|TRBV25-1
CASSGSQGAYEQYF
TGTGCCAGCAGTGGATCCCAAGGGGCCTACGAGCAGTACTTC
>-|TRBJ1-1|-|TRBV6-1
CASDLSLFRTEAFF
TGTGCCAGTGACTTATCCCTTTTCCGGACTGAAGCTTTCTTT
>-|TRBJ2-7|once|TRBV29-1
CSVGAGLAYEQYF
TGCAGCGTTGGGGCCGGGCTAGCCTACGAGCAGTACTTC
>-|TRBJ1-1|-|TRBV5-1
CASSPILTGLNTEAFF
TGCGCCAGCAGCCCGATCCTGACAGGACTGAACACTGAAGCTTTCTTT
>TRBD1|TRBJ1-2|-|TRBV19
CASSSRTGSYGYTF
TGTGCCAGTAGTAGCAGGACAGGGAGCTATGGCTACACCTTC
>-|TRBJ2-7|-|TRBV29-1
CSVVNVWEQYF
TGCAGCGTTGTTAATGTGTGGGAGCAGTACTTC
>-|TRBJ2-1|few|TRBV6-1
CASSQGGRWHEQFF
TGTGCCAGCAGTCAGGGAGGTCGATGGCATGAGCAGTTCTTC
>TRBD1|TRBJ1-1|-|TRBV6-5
CASSRDRVSTEAFF
TGTGCCAGCAGTCGAGACAGGGTTAGCACTGAAGCTTTCTTT
>-|TRBJ1-1|-|TRBV30
CAWSVGITNTEAFF
TGTGCCTGGAGTGTAGGTATCACGAACACTGAAGCTTTCTTT
>TRBD1|TRBJ1-5|-|TRBV28
CASGTPRQGGNQPQHF
TGTGCCAGCGGGACCCCCCGACAGGGAGGCAATCAGCCCCAGCATTTT
>-|TRBJ2-1|-|TRBV28
CASTVSSYNEQFF
TGTGCCAGCACGGTGAGCTCCTACAATGAGCAGTTCTTC
>TRBD1|TRBJ2-2|-|TRBV18
CASSPIRGRDTGELFF
TGTGCCAGCTCACCGATCAGGGGGCGCGACACCGGGGAGCTGTTTTTT
>-|TRBJ2-1|-|TRBV11-1
CASSFRRGWDNEQFF
TGTGCCAGCAGCTTTCGAAGGGGCTGGGACAATGAGCAGTTCTTC
>TRBD1|TRBJ1-2|-|TRBV6-5
CASRPRGDGYGYTF
TGTGCCAGCCGACCCAGGGGGGATGGCTATGGCTACACCTTC
>-|TRBJ2-3|-|TRBV6-1
CALGWGRFTDTQYF
TGTGCCTTAGGATGGGGACGTTTCACAGATACGCAGTATTTT
>-|TRBJ2-3|-|TRBV13
CASSRTDTQYF
TGTGCCAGCTCGCGGACAGATACGCAGTATTTT
>-|TRBJ2-1|few|TRBV29-1
CSVAAQSLSYNEQFF
TGCAGCGTTGCAGCCCAGTCCCTCTCCTACAATGAGCAGTTCTTC
>-|TRBJ1-2|medium-sized|TRBV29-1
CSVDARSFYGYTF
TGCAGCGTTGACGCCAGATCGTTTTATGGCTACACCTTC
>TRBD1|TRBJ1-1|-|TRBV30
CACITGQYMNTEAFF
TGTGCCTGTATTACGGGACAGTACATGAACACTGAAGCTTTCTTT
>TRBD2|TRBJ2-5|-|TRBV4-2
CASSQAVLVRGGGETQYF
TGTGCCAGCAGCCAAGCAGTATTAGTACGGGGGGGCGGTGAGACCCAGTACTTC
>-|TRBJ2-1|-|TRBV11-3
CASSLDGSARNEQFF
TGTGCCAGCAGCTTAGACGGCTCCGCCCGCAATGAGCAGTTCTTC
>-|TRBJ2-5|once|TRBV25-1
CASSELSLAAQETQYF
TGTGCCAGCAGTGAATTGTCGTTAGCGGCCCAAGAGACCCAGTACTTC
>TRBD2|TRBJ2-3|-|TRBV6-5
CASKSGGHTGDTQYF
TGTGCCAGCAAAAGCGGGGGCCATACAGGGGATACGCAGTATTTT
>-|TRBJ2-1|once|TRBV6-5
CASSYSGLGNNEQFF
TGTGCCAGCAGTTACTCGGGACTCGGGAACAATGAGCAGTTCTTC
>-|TRBJ2-2|-|TRBV12-2
CASRPLRVNGELFF
TGTGCAAGTCGCCCCCTTAGGGTCAACGGGGAGCTGTTTTTT
>-|TRBJ1-1|-|TRBV7-9
CASSILAQVPEAFF
TGTGCCAGCAGCATTCTGGCCCAGGTCCCTGAAGCTTTCTTT
>TRBD1|TRBJ1-4|-|TRBV4-2
CASSHPTGELATNEKLFF
TGTGCCAGCAGCCACCCTACAGGGGAGCTAGCAACTAATGAAAAACTGTTTTTT